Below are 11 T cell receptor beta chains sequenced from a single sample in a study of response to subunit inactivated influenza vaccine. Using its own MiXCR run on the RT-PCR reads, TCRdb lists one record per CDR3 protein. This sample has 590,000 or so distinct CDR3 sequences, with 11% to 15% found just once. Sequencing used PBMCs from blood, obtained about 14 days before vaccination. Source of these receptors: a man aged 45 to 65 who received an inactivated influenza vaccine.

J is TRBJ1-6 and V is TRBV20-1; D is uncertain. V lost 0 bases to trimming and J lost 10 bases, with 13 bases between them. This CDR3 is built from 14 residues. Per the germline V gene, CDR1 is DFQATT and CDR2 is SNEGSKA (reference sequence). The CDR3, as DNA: TGCAGTGCTAGAGATCAGCTCAGCGTCTCACCCCTCCACTTT. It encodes CSARDQLSVSPLHF.

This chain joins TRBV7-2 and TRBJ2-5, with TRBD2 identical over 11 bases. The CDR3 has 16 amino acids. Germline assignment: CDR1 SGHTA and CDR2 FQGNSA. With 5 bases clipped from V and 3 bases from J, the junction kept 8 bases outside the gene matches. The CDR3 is CASSPPLAGVEETQYF. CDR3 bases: TGTGCCAGCAGCCCACCACTAGCGGGAGTGGAAGAGACCCAGTACTTC.

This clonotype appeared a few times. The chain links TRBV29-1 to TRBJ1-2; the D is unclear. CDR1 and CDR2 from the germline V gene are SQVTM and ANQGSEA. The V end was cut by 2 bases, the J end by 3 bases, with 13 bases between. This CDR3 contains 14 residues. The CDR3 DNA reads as TGCAGCGTTGAATTAGCAGGCCCCTACTATGGCTACACCTTC. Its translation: CSVELAGPYYGYTF.

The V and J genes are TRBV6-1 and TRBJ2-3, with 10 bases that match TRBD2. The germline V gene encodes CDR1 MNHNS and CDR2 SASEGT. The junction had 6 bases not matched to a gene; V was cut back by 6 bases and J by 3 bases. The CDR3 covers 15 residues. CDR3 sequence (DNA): TGTGCCAGCAGCCCGGGACTAGCGACAACAGATACGCAGTATTTT. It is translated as CASSPGLATTDTQYF.

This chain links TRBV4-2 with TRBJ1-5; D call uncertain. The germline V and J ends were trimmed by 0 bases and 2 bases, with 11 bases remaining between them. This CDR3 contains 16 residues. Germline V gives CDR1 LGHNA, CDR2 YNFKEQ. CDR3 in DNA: TGTGCCAGCAGCCAAGATCCCGGGGTGGGCAATCAGCCCCAGCATTTT. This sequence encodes CASSQDPGVGNQPQHF.

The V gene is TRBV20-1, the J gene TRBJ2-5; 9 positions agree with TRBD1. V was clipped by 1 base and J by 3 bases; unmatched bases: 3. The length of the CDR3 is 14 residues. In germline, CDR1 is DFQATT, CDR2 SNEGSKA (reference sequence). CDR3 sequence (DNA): TGCAGTGCTAGAGGGAGGACAGGGGAAGAGACCCAGTACTTC. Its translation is CSARGRTGEETQYF.

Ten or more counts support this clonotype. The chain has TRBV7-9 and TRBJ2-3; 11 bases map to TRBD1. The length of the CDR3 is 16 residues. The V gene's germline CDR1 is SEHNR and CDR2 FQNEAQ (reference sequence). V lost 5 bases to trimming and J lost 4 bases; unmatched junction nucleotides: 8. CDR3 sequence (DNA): TGTGCCAGCAGCCCGCAGGGACAGGGGGTTGCAGATACGCAGTATTTT. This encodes CASSPQGQGVADTQYF.

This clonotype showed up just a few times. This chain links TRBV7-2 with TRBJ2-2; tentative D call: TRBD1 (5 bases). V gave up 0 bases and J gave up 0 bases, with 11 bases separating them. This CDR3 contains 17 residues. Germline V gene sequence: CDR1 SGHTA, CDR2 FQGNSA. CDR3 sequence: CASSLAHRTPNTGELFF. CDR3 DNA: TGTGCCAGCAGCTTAGCGCATCGGACACCGAACACCGGGGAGCTGTTTTTT.

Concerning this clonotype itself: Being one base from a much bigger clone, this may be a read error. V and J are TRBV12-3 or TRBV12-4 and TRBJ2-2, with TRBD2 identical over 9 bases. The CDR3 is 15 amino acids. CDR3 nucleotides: TGTGCCAGCAGTTTCGGGACTAGCCCCACCGCGGAGCTGTTTTTT. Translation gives CASSFGTSPTAELFF.

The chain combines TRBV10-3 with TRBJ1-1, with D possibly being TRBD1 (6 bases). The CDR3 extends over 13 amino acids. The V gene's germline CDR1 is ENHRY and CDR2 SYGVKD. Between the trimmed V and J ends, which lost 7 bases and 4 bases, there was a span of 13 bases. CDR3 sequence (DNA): TGTGCCATCAATGACCTGGGGGCCACTGAAGCTTTCTTT. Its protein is CAINDLGATEAFF.

The CDR3 DNA follows: TGTGCCAGCAGCCCCCAAGGAGGGGTTAATTCACCCCTCCACTTT. Protein product: CASSPQGGVNSPLHF. The V call is TRBV7-9, the J call TRBJ1-6; the D gene is possibly TRBD1 (5 bases). CDR3 length: 15 residues. Germline loops: CDR1 SEHNR, CDR2 FQNEAQ (reference sequence). V shed 5 bases and J shed 6 bases, with 14 bases lying between them.